The T cell receptor (beta chain) under discussion was sequenced for a study of T-cell memory formation after mild COVID-19. Turning to the study itself: For the most part, TCR clusters were specific to one donor.

TCR alpha and TCR beta cDNA libraries with sample barcodes and UMIs came from 5'RACE using constant-segment primers. TCRdb itself ran the 5' RACE reads through MiXCR, one entry per CDR3 protein. This sample has 580,000 or so distinct CDR3 sequences, with 15% to 20% found just once. Trimming stripped 2 bases from V and 6 bases from J, with 22 bases between. The CDR3 is 18 amino acids. Findings and limits, study-wide: Later expanders leaned CD4+, whereas day 15 to 85 contracting clones were balanced CD4/CD8. Clonal second-wave expansions that peaked on day 37 had unconfirmed SARS-CoV-2 specificity.

Regarding this clonotype: Its antigen is still unknown.

Material for sequencing was PBMCs or a T cell subset sorted from them (not recorded which). This clonotype was obtained from an adult woman who had mild COVID-19 (a few samples of this study predate the infection). Cell type and time point are not known. The rearrangement links TRBV12-3 or TRBV12-4 to TRBJ2-2; TRBD1 or TRBD2 may be the D gene (6 bases each). The CDR3 protein is CASSLRGGRMKGPGELFF. As DNA, the CDR3 is TGTGCCAGCAGTTTACGAGGGGGGCGAATGAAGGGCCCCGGGGAGCTGTTTTTT.